This TCR beta chain was captured in a study of blood T cell repertoires in COVID-19. Study-wide background: Sites across the United States, Italy and Spain contributed samples from acute and convalescent COVID-19.

Produced via immunoSEQ multiplex PCR; TCRdb's table is partial and in-frame only. The data hold some 260,000 clones, with around nine tenths observed a single time. V gave up 6 bases and J gave up 2 bases; unmatched junction bases: 7. The CDR3 totals 16 residues. CDR1 is ENHRY and CDR2 is SYGVKD in the germline V gene. The sample taken for sequencing was peripheral blood. This sequence joins TRBV10-3 and TRBJ1-5; 10 bases are shared with TRBD1. This sequence was found in an older woman with COVID-19, enrolled during active disease. This chain's CDR3 is CAISPRDRGGNQPQHF. In DNA, the CDR3 is TGTGCCATCAGCCCCCGGGACAGGGGAGGCAATCAGCCCCAGCATTTT.